The clone carrying this TCR beta chain showed up just a few times. CDR1 and CDR2 from the germline V gene are LGHDT and YNNKEL (reference sequence). The CDR3 runs to 16 residues. V shed 0 bases and J shed 5 bases, with 14 bases lying between them. After constant-region reverse-primer amplification, full-length variable regions underwent semi-nested PCR with Nested Universal Primer A. From the 5' RACE reads, TCRdb called clonotypes with MiXCR, one entry per CDR3 protein. The profile shows 10,000 to 15,000 distinct CDR3 sequences, around 22% of them singletons. The chain is built from TRBV3-1 and TRBJ2-1; D is unclear. The sequence derives from a female donor with breast cancer. Material for sequencing was naive CD4+ T cells sorted from blood. The sample's subset: naive CD4+ T cells, CD4+CD45RA+CD25-. The CDR3: CASSQDHWRPNNEQFF. The CDR3 coding sequence is TGTGCCAGCAGCCAAGATCATTGGCGGCCCAACAATGAGCAGTTCTTC.